This is a list of T cell receptor beta chains from one sample in a study of shared clonotypes between healthy human individuals. TCRdb's copy holds only in-frame clones and misses some; the assay was immunoSEQ multiplex PCR. The sample has 2 million to 2.5 million clones; almost 96% are singletons. Sequenced sample: naive CD4+ T cells sorted from blood. These receptors originate from a man between 18 and 35 years old in good health. CDR3s include the opening cysteine and the closing phenylalanine or tryptophan. D genes are given only for firm matches. Not every row has a clone size; where given, it reads once, few, many or a size class.

CASSLDRGKGYEQYF | TGTGCCAGCAGCTTGGACAGGGGGAAAGGGTACGAGCAGTACTTC | NA | TRBV13 | TRBD1 | TRBJ2-7
CASGQDRPNTGELFF | TGTGCTAGTGGCCAGGACAGGCCGAACACCGGGGAGCTGTTTTTT | once | TRBV12-5 | TRBD1 | TRBJ2-2
CAISENGGNEQFF | TGTGCCATCAGTGAGAATGGGGGGAATGAGCAGTTCTTC | NA | TRBV10-3 | NA | TRBJ2-1
CASTAGRYTDTQYF | TGTGCCAGCACTGCCGGGCGGTACACAGATACGCAGTATTTT | NA | TRBV6-5 | NA | TRBJ2-3
CASSQAQGVNTEAFF | TGCGCCAGCAGCCAAGCCCAGGGCGTGAACACTGAAGCTTTCTTT | NA | TRBV4-3 | NA | TRBJ1-1
CASRDPPSGYSYEQYF | TGCGCCAGCAGGGACCCCCCTAGCGGCTACTCCTACGAGCAGTACTTC | few | TRBV10-2 | TRBD2 | TRBJ2-7
CASSPNTRDRLFF | TGTGCCAGCAGCCCGAATACTAGGGACCGGCTGTTTTTT | NA | TRBV7-6 | NA | TRBJ2-2
CSVAPRWQAASGANVLTF | TGCAGCGTTGCCCCGCGGTGGCAGGCGGCCTCTGGGGCCAACGTCCTGACTTTC | NA | TRBV29-1 | NA | TRBJ2-6
CASGPPRGGEQFF | TGTGCTAGTGGTCCGCCGAGGGGTGGTGAGCAGTTCTTC | NA | TRBV12-5 | NA | TRBJ2-1
CASSFRQGGDGYTF | TGTGCCAGCAGCTTTAGACAGGGGGGTGATGGCTACACCTTC | NA | TRBV7-2 | TRBD1 | TRBJ1-2
CASSWGDRNNEQFF | TGCGCCAGCAGCTGGGGGGACAGAAACAATGAGCAGTTCTTC | NA | TRBV5-1 | NA | TRBJ2-1